Listed below are T cell receptor beta chains from one sample, sequenced in a study of T cell repertoires in cytomegalovirus infection. TCRdb redid the calling of the reads with MiXCR, one entry per CDR3 protein. This sample has 290,000 or so distinct CDR3 sequences, with about a tenth found just once. The sequenced sample was PBMCs. The source of these receptors is a human donor in good health (CMV status not recorded). Some clones in this sample may be carry-over from other donors' samples. The CDR3 runs from the conserved cysteine through the conserved F or W. The D gene is left open where the match is weak. Only part of the rows carry a size: once, few, many, or a class if the clone is expanded.

J | length | size | V | D | CDR3 | DNA
TRBJ2-4 | 15 | many | TRBV11-2 | . | CASSFGDRAKNIQYF | TGTGCCAGCAGCTTCGGAGACAGAGCCAAAAACATTCAGTACTTC
TRBJ1-5 | 15 | many | TRBV7-2 | . | CASSRPGASNQPQHF | TGTGCCAGCAGCCGTCCCGGGGCGAGCAATCAGCCCCAGCATTTT
TRBJ2-1 | 15 | . | TRBV20-1 | . | CSASTTPKAYNEQFF | TGCAGTGCTTCCACGACACCGAAAGCTTACAATGAGCAGTTCTTC
TRBJ2-6 | 18 | many | TRBV10-3 | TRBD1 | CAISPKGTGVSGANVLTF | TGTGCCATCAGCCCCAAAGGGACAGGCGTCTCTGGGGCCAACGTCCTGACTTTC
TRBJ1-2 | 14 | . | TRBV6-2/TRBV6-3 | . | CASSYRGRDYGYTF | TGTGCCAGCAGTTACCGGGGACGGGACTATGGCTACACCTTC
TRBJ2-1 | 16 | many | TRBV5-4 | TRBD1 | CASSQQMMGQGAVKFF | TGTGCCAGCAGCCAGCAAATGATGGGACAGGGGGCAGTTAAGTTCTTC
TRBJ2-1 | 14 | . | TRBV19 | TRBD2 | CASRGRDYLRQQFF | TGTGCCAGCCGGGGCCGGGACTACCTCCGTCAGCAGTTCTTC
TRBJ2-7 | 16 | many | TRBV19 | . | CASTPQGGRGLYEQYF | TGTGCCAGTACTCCCCAGGGGGGCAGGGGCCTCTACGAGCAGTACTTC
TRBJ2-2 | 18 | many | TRBV7-2 | TRBD2 | CASSLDPSGHANTGELFF | TGTGCCAGCAGCTTAGATCCTAGCGGGCACGCGAACACCGGGGAGCTGTTTTTT
TRBJ1-5 | 14 | many | TRBV2 | TRBD1 | CASQGAVVNQPQHF | TGTGCCAGTCAGGGGGCTGTAGTCAATCAGCCCCAGCATTTT
TRBJ2-7 | 17 | . | TRBV5-1 | TRBD2 | CASSLYGFLRGTYEQYF | TGCGCCAGCAGCTTGTACGGATTCTTGCGGGGGACCTACGAGCAGTACTTC
TRBJ2-1 | 12 | many | TRBV29-1 | . | CSPVGQTNEQFF | TGCAGCCCCGTGGGGCAAACCAATGAGCAGTTCTTC
TRBJ1-6 | 14 | . | TRBV20-1 | TRBD1 | CSARDRGNNSPLHF | TGCAGTGCTAGAGACAGGGGGAATAATTCACCCCTCCACTTT
TRBJ1-5 | 14 | many | TRBV25-1 | . | CASSDLGAVQPQHF | TGTGCCAGCAGTGATCTAGGGGCGGTTCAGCCCCAGCATTTT
TRBJ1-5 | 14 | many | TRBV7-8 | . | CASSPRVNNQPQHF | TGTGCCAGCAGCCCCAGGGTTAACAATCAGCCCCAGCATTTT
TRBJ1-5 | 15 | few | TRBV6-5 | . | CASSSAWGRGQPQHF | TGTGCCAGCAGTTCCGCCTGGGGGCGGGGTCAGCCCCAGCATTTT
TRBJ2-6 | 18 | . | TRBV4-3 | . | CASSHEVAFSSGANVLTF | TGCGCCAGCAGCCACGAGGTAGCTTTCTCGTCTGGGGCCAACGTCCTGACTTTC
TRBJ1-1 | 13 | many | TRBV20-1 | . | CSAGKRGSTEAFF | TGCAGTGCTGGGAAGAGGGGAAGCACTGAAGCTTTCTTT
TRBJ1-1 | 16 | few | TRBV4-1 | . | CASSQGLRGENTEAFF | TGCGCCAGCAGCCAAGGTCTGAGAGGAGAAAACACTGAAGCTTTCTTT
TRBJ2-5 | 16 | . | TRBV5-1 | . | CASSRSGGTKSETQYF | TGCGCCAGCAGCAGGTCGGGGGGCACTAAGTCCGAGACCCAGTACTTC
TRBJ2-3 | 15 | . | TRBV28 | . | CASSLWGGSTDTQYF | TGTGCCAGCAGTTTATGGGGGGGCAGCACAGATACGCAGTATTTT
TRBJ1-6 | 16 | few | TRBV5-1 | . | CASSINAGVFDSPLHF | TGCGCCAGCAGCATTAACGCAGGGGTTTTCGATTCACCCCTCCACTTT
TRBJ1-6 | 15 | many | TRBV7-8 | . | CASSAFGPSNSPLHF | TGTGCCAGCAGCGCTTTCGGACCCTCAAATTCACCCCTCCACTTT
TRBJ2-3 | 14 | many | TRBV10-3 | . | CAISGYTSTDTQYF | TGTGCCATCAGTGGTTACACGAGCACAGATACGCAGTATTTT
TRBJ1-2 | 11 | . | TRBV20-1 | TRBD1 | CSTDRVSGYTF | TGCAGCACGGACAGGGTTTCTGGCTACACCTTC
TRBJ1-5 | 12 | many | TRBV7-2 | . | CASSLTDQPQHF | TGTGCCAGCAGCTTAACCGATCAGCCCCAGCATTTT
TRBJ1-2 | 12 | many | TRBV12-3/TRBV12-4 | . | CASSYRVHGYTF | TGTGCCAGCAGTTACAGGGTTCATGGCTACACCTTC
TRBJ2-1 | 15 | once | TRBV19 | . | CASTKWPAAAVEQFF | TGTGCCAGTACCAAATGGCCCGCTGCGGCGGTTGAGCAGTTCTTC